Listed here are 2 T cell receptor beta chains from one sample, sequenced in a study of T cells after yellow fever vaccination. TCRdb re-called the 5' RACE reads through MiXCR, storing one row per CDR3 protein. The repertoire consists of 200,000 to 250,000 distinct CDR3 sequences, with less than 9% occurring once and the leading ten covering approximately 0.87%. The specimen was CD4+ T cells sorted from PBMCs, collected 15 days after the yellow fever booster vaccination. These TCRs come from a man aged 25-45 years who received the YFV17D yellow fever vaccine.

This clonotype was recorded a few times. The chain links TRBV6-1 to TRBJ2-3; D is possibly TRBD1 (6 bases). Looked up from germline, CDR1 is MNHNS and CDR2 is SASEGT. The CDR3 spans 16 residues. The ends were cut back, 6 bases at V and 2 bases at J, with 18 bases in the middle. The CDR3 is CASRPPGTFNTDTQYF. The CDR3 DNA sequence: TGTGCCAGCAGACCCCCGGGGACATTTAACACAGATACGCAGTATTTT.

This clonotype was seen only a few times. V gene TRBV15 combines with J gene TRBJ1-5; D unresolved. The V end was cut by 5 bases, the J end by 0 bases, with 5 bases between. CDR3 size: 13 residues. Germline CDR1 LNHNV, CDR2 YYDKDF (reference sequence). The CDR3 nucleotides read TGTGCCACCAGCCTGTTTAGCAATCAGCCCCAGCATTTT. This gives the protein CATSLFSNQPQHF.